This passage covers 15 T cell receptor beta chains from one sample sequenced in a study of blood T cell repertoires in COVID-19. Here immunoSEQ multiplex PCR was the method, and the copy in TCRdb shows in-frame clones only, minus some. The data contain over 250,000 clones, 88% of them singletons. Sequencing was performed on PBMCs or T cells enriched from blood (not recorded which). All receptors derive from a woman between 50 and 59 years old who had recovered from COVID-19.

This chain connects TRBV6-2 or TRBV6-3 to TRBJ2-1; D possibly corresponds to TRBD1 (6 bases). This CDR3 is 14 amino acids long. Germline CDR1 is MNHEY and CDR2 is SVGEGT. V dropped 4 bases and J dropped 3 bases, with 10 bases sitting between them. The CDR3 DNA is TGTGCCAGCAGTTCCGACAGGAGCTACAATGAGCAGTTCTTC. This sequence encodes CASSSDRSYNEQFF.

The sample holds one count of this clone. The J gene is TRBJ2-7, the V gene TRBV7-2, with TRBD1 matching over 9 bases. V lost 5 bases and J lost 5; bases outside the gene matches: 10. Germline V gene lookup returns CDR1 SGHTA and CDR2 FQGNSA. The length of the CDR3 is 15 residues. CDR3 bases: TGTGCCAGCAGCAGTCGACAGGGGGGTGTCGACGAGCAGTACTTC. Encoded protein: CASSSRQGGVDEQYF.

This chain connects TRBV18 to TRBJ1-5; D may be TRBD1 (5 bases). The CDR3 consists of 16 residues. CDR1 and CDR2 (germline): KGHSH, LQKENI. Trimming cost V 0 bases and J 1 base, with 10 bases left between them. As DNA, the CDR3 is TGTGCCAGCTCACCACCGGGGCCCCAAAGCAATCAGCCCCAGCATTTT. Protein sequence: CASSPPGPQSNQPQHF.

The chain links TRBV27 to TRBJ2-7, with 10 bases matching TRBD1. With 4 bases clipped from V and 3 bases from J, the junction kept 12 bases outside the gene matches. The germline gives CDR1 MNHEY, CDR2 SMNVEV (reference sequence). The CDR3 loop spans 17 amino acids. In DNA, the CDR3 is TGTGCCAGCAGTTACGCCGCGACAGGGGGCAAGGTCTACGAGCAGTACTTC. Translated: CASSYAATGGKVYEQYF.

This chain joins TRBV2 and TRBJ2-3; no definite D call. Germline lookup yields CDR1 SNHLY and CDR2 FYNNEI. This CDR3 spans 12 amino acids. Trimming took off 7 bases at V and 2 bases at J, with 7 bases between the two ends. The CDR3 bases are TGTGCCAGCACTCAGGTCACAGATACGCAGTATTTT. This gives the protein CASTQVTDTQYF.

The genes are TRBV5-8 and TRBJ1-5; 7 bases are a match to TRBD1. This CDR3 comprises 15 residues. Germline V gives CDR1 SGHTS, CDR2 YDEGEE. V was clipped by 0 bases and J by 6 bases; unmatched bases: 6. As DNA, the CDR3 is TGTGCCAGCAGCTTGGCCTTTCGGACAGGTCAGCCCCAGCATTTT. Residues: CASSLAFRTGQPQHF.

This chain joins TRBV2 and TRBJ2-7; D is perhaps TRBD1 (5 bases). Looked up from germline, CDR1 is SNHLY and CDR2 is FYNNEI. This CDR3 has 13 residues. Trimming stripped 9 bases from V and 4 bases from J, with 16 bases between. The CDR3 loop reads CASRRGSPYEQYF. DNA of the CDR3: TGTGCCAGTAGAAGGGGCAGTCCATACGAGCAGTACTTC.

The V and J genes are TRBV15 and TRBJ1-5; no definite D call. This CDR3 region has 14 residues. V lost 9 bases and J lost 0, with 12 bases in between. Per the germline V gene, CDR1 is LNHNV and CDR2 is YYDKDF (reference sequence). The DNA for the CDR3 is TGTGCCACGGCCAGAGGATATAGCAATCAGCCCCAGCATTTT. It yields the protein CATARGYSNQPQHF.

J is TRBJ1-3 and V is TRBV9, with 7 bases identical to TRBD1. The germline V gene has CDR1 SGDLS and CDR2 YYNGEE. V trimming: 4 bases; J trimming: 4 bases; junction bases outside the gene matches: 5. This CDR3 comprises 14 residues. In DNA, the CDR3 is TGTGCCAGCAGCCCTACAGGGGACGGAAACACCATATATTTT. This sequence encodes CASSPTGDGNTIYF.

The V gene is TRBV3-1 (or the pseudogene TRBV3-2), the J gene TRBJ2-1; 7 positions match TRBD1. CDR1 is LGHDT, CDR2 YNNKEL, per germline (reference sequence). The CDR3 has 16 residues. After removal of 4 bases from V and 1 base from J, the junction contained 7 bases not matched to a gene. The CDR3 loop is CASSLSRGLSYNEQFF. CDR3 nucleotide sequence: TGTGCCAGCAGCCTGAGTAGGGGGCTTTCCTACAATGAGCAGTTCTTC.

The chain uses TRBV19 and TRBJ1-2; 7 bases map to TRBD1. Germline CDR1 and CDR2: LNHDA and SQIVND (reference sequence). CDR3 length: 15 amino acids. Trimming took 3 bases from V and 0 from J; bases not matched to a gene: 4. The CDR3 here is CASSMGQLPNYGYTF. The DNA of the CDR3 is TGTGCCAGTAGTATGGGACAGCTACCTAACTATGGCTACACCTTC.

V gene TRBV4-3 combines with J gene TRBJ1-4; TRBD1 is a possible D gene (5 bases). From germline, CDR1 is LGHNA and CDR2 YSLEER. This CDR3 is 15 amino acids long. The germline V and J ends were trimmed by 1 base and 6 bases, with 12 bases remaining between them. The CDR3 region is CASSQVFRGYEKLFF. Here the CDR3 DNA reads TGCGCCAGCAGCCAAGTTTTTAGGGGTTATGAAAAACTGTTTTTT.

This chain uses TRBV29-1 with TRBJ2-5; D is ambiguous. The V gene's germline CDR1 is SQVTM and CDR2 ANQGSEA. Deletions cut 6 bases from V and 4 bases from J, with 15 bases between. CDR3 length equals 13 residues. In DNA form, the CDR3 reads TGCAGCGTAGAACACGCCCCGGGAGAGACCCAGTACTTC. The encoded protein is CSVEHAPGETQYF.

This chain uses TRBV28 with TRBJ2-1; 8 positions agree with TRBD2. The germline V gene has CDR1 MDHEN and CDR2 SYDVKM. The CDR3 covers 15 residues. V lost 4 bases to trimming and J lost 0 bases; unmatched junction nucleotides: 2. CDR3 nucleotides: TGTGCCAGCAGTTCGAGCGGGAGCTCCTACAATGAGCAGTTCTTC. This sequence encodes CASSSSGSSYNEQFF.

V is TRBV7-2 and J is TRBJ2-1; D possibly corresponds to TRBD2 (6 bases). Germline V gene lookup returns CDR1 SGHTA and CDR2 FQGNSA. This CDR3 has 16 amino acids. The V end was cut by 5 bases, the J end by 0 bases, with 14 bases between. CDR3 in amino acids: CASSQIAVSSYNEQFF. CDR3 DNA sequence: TGTGCCAGCAGCCAAATAGCGGTTAGCTCCTACAATGAGCAGTTCTTC.